The 25 T cell receptor beta chains below come from one sample, sequenced in a study of blood T cell repertoires in COVID-19. The table came from immunoSEQ multiplex PCR; TCRdb's copy has only in-frame clones and leaves some out. The sample contains 150,000 to 200,000 clones, approximately 80% of which appear only once. Sequencing used PBMCs or T cells enriched from blood (not recorded which). These receptor sequences come from a man aged 60 to 69 who had been exposed to COVID-19.

This clone was observed a few times. The genes are TRBV4-3 and TRBJ2-7; no reliable D call. The CDR3 contains 16 residues. The V gene lost 1 base and the J gene lost 0 bases, with 13 bases spanning the gap. Per germline, CDR1 LGHNA and CDR2 YSLEER. In DNA form, the CDR3 reads TGCGCCAGCAGCCAAGGTTTTGGGCCCAACTCCTACGAGCAGTACTTC. Translating it yields CASSQGFGPNSYEQYF.

The chain recombines TRBV9 with TRBJ2-3; D is undetermined. Germline loops: CDR1 SGDLS, CDR2 YYNGEE. The germline V and J ends were trimmed by 0 bases and 1 base, with 12 bases remaining between them. The CDR3 is 16 residues long. CDR3 DNA sequence: TGTGCCAGCAGCGTAGGCGGCTCGGCGGGCACAGATACGCAGTATTTT. Protein product: CASSVGGSAGTDTQYF.

J is TRBJ2-3 and V is TRBV19; the match to TRBD1 covers 7 bases. The CDR3 sequence is 16 residues long. In germline, CDR1 is LNHDA, CDR2 SQIVND (reference sequence). With 0 bases clipped from V and 2 bases from J, the junction kept 5 bases outside the gene matches. CDR3 nucleotide sequence: TGTGCCAGTAGTATAGATCACAGGGGAAACACAGATACGCAGTATTTT. It specifies CASSIDHRGNTDTQYF.

J is TRBJ2-1 and V is TRBV9; D perhaps matches TRBD1 (6 bases). V lost 0 bases and J 6 bases, leaving 13 bases between the germline ends. Per germline, CDR1 SGDLS and CDR2 YYNGEE. The CDR3 length is 15 residues. As DNA, the CDR3 is TGTGCCAGCAGCGTAGAGGGGGAAACATCCAATGAGCAGTTCTTC. This encodes CASSVEGETSNEQFF.

V usage is TRBV29-1 and J usage is TRBJ1-2; D is unresolved. Trimming left V 6 bases short and J 7 bases short, with 12 bases between. There are 11 residues in the CDR3. Germline assignment: CDR1 SQVTM and CDR2 ANQGSEA. CDR3 residues: CSVADFGGYTF. The CDR3 DNA reads as TGCAGCGTCGCGGACTTTGGTGGCTACACCTTC.

There are a few counts of this clone. The gene calls are TRBV10-2 and TRBJ1-1; D is perhaps TRBD1 (6 bases). Looked up from germline, CDR1 is WSHSY and CDR2 is SAAADI. Trimming cost V 7 bases and J 5 bases, with 17 bases left between them. The CDR3 has 14 residues. The CDR3 loop reads CASTLDRFGTEAFF. CDR3 DNA: TGCGCCAGCACCCTAGACAGGTTTGGGACTGAAGCTTTCTTT.

This chain uses TRBV18 with TRBJ1-6, with 7 bases identical to TRBD1. The CDR3 loop spans 16 amino acids. The V gene end was trimmed by 3 bases and the J gene end by 7 bases; junction bases not matched to a gene: 9. CDR1 is KGHSH and CDR2 is LQKENI in the germline V gene. CDR3 protein: CASSPIPGQRNSPLHF. The CDR3 bases are TGTGCCAGCTCACCTATACCGGGACAGCGCAATTCACCCCTCCACTTT.

The rearrangement uses TRBV10-3 and TRBJ1-6, with D possibly matching TRBD1 (6 bases). V gave up 2 bases and J gave up 7 bases, with 9 bases separating them. CDR3 length equals 14 residues. CDR1 ENHRY and CDR2 SYGVKD come from the germline V gene. Here the CDR3 DNA reads TGTGCCATCAGTGAGGGACAGCCCAATTCACCCCTCCACTTT. This sequence encodes CAISEGQPNSPLHF.

The V call is TRBV7-2, the J call TRBJ2-4, with D maybe TRBD2 (6 bases). The CDR3 is 14 amino acids. V was trimmed by 5 bases and J by 4 bases, leaving 12 bases between them. Germline V gene data show CDR1 as SGHTA and CDR2 as FQGNSA. The DNA for the CDR3 is TGTGCCAGCAGCCTCGGGAGTGCGAAAAACATTCAGTACTTC. It specifies CASSLGSAKNIQYF.

This sequence joins TRBV25-1 and TRBJ1-1; 7 bases are a match to TRBD1. CDR3 length: 13 residues. The ends lost 3 bases at V and 6 bases at J; junction bases unmatched: 4. CDR1 is MGHDK and CDR2 is SYGVNS in the germline V gene. The CDR3: CASSDLQGSEAFF. CDR3 nucleotides: TGTGCCAGCAGTGACCTACAGGGGTCTGAAGCTTTCTTT.

CDR3 region: CASSAISASLNTGELFF. The CDR3 bases are TGTGCCAGTAGTGCCATCTCAGCGTCTCTGAACACCGGGGAGCTGTTTTTT. The chain uses TRBV19 and TRBJ2-2, with D unresolved. The CDR3 is 17 amino acids. The ends were cut back, 5 bases at V and 1 base at J, with 17 bases in the middle. Germline assignment: CDR1 LNHDA and CDR2 SQIVND (reference sequence).

CDR3 amino acids: CASSVGSSGDSYEQYF. DNA for the CDR3: TGTGCCAGCAGCGTAGGGAGTAGCGGGGACTCCTACGAGCAGTACTTC. This sequence joins TRBV9 and TRBJ2-7, with 8 positions matching TRBD2. J lost 0 bases, V lost 0 bases, and 5 bases had no gene match. The V gene's germline CDR1 is SGDLS and CDR2 YYNGEE. The CDR3 has 16 amino acids.

The CDR3 spells CASSWDRVNEQFF. The CDR3, as DNA: TGTGCCAGCAGCTGGGACAGGGTAAATGAGCAGTTCTTC. The V gene is TRBV7-3, the J gene TRBJ2-1; TRBD1 matches at 9 bases. The CDR3 loop spans 13 amino acids. CDR1 SGHTA and CDR2 FQGTGA come from the germline V gene. After removal of 4 bases from V and 7 bases from J, the junction contained 2 bases not matched to a gene.

This chain uses TRBV5-3 with TRBJ1-5; TRBD1 matches 7 bases. TRBV5-3 is filed as an ORF, its function uncertain. The V gene end was trimmed by 0 bases and the J gene end by 4 bases; junction bases not matched to a gene: 1. The CDR3 totals 14 residues. The CDR3 loop is CARSLVTGNQPQHF. CDR3 in DNA: TGTGCCAGAAGCTTGGTGACAGGGAATCAGCCCCAGCATTTT.

In its sample, this clone was seen once. The genes are TRBV9 and TRBJ1-4; 8 bases agree with TRBD1. Losses at the gene ends were 0 bases for V and 7 bases for J; bases not matched to a gene: 11. The CDR3 sequence is 17 residues long. Germline CDR1 is SGDLS and CDR2 is YYNGEE. In nucleotides, the CDR3 is TGTGCCAGCAGCGTAGCGGCAGGGGGCCGAGTAGGTGAAAAACTGTTTTTT. It codes for CASSVAAGGRVGEKLFF.

Regarding this clone: Germline is not matched at one junction end, which may reflect a read error. The chain combines TRBV30 with TRBJ2-3; 8 bases align to TRBD2. Germline V gives CDR1 GTSNPN, CDR2 SVGIG (reference sequence). This CDR3 contains 11 residues. CDR3 coding DNA: TGTGCCTGGACTGTCGGGACTAGTCAGAATTTT. The encoded protein is CAWTVGTSQNF. Drawing the rest from reference TRBV30 and TRBJ2-3, the complete variable domain is SQTIHQWPATLVQPVGSPLSLECTVEGTSNPNLYWYRQAAGRGLQLLFYSVGIGQISSEVPQNLSASRPQDRQFILSSKKLLLSDSGFYLCAWTVGTSQNFGPGTRLTVL.

The chain uses TRBV7-3 and TRBJ1-1; 7 nucleotides align to TRBD1. The CDR3 covers 15 residues. With V trimmed by 1 base and J by 3 bases, 5 bases remained unmatched. Germline values: CDR1 SGHTA, CDR2 FQGTGA. The CDR3 protein is CASSLRRTGYTEAFF. In DNA, the CDR3 is TGTGCCAGCAGCTTAAGGCGGACAGGTTACACTGAAGCTTTCTTT.

This clone is a singleton in its sample. The gene calls are TRBV27 and TRBJ1-1; 9 positions agree with TRBD1. The CDR3 totals 14 residues. The J segment lost 1 base and the V segment lost 7 bases, leaving 4 bases of the junction unmatched. Germline loops: CDR1 MNHEY, CDR2 SMNVEV (reference sequence). DNA for the CDR3: TGTGCCAGCACGGACAGGGGAGGGAACACTGAAGCTTTCTTT. The encoded protein is CASTDRGGNTEAFF.

The gene calls are TRBV2 and TRBJ2-1, with D possibly TRBD1 on 7 matching bases. The V gene lost 6 bases and the J gene lost 0 bases, with 9 bases spanning the gap. CDR1 SNHLY and CDR2 FYNNEI come from the germline V gene. The CDR3 sequence is 14 residues long. The CDR3 DNA reads TGTGCCAGCAGGCGGGACAGCTCCTACAATGAGCAGTTCTTC. Residues: CASRRDSSYNEQFF.

The chain couples TRBV11-2 to TRBJ1-3; 9 positions match TRBD1. With 5 bases clipped from V and 1 base from J, the junction kept 3 bases outside the gene matches. The CDR3 has 15 amino acids. CDR1 is SGHAT, CDR2 FQNNGV, per germline. The CDR3 coding sequence is TGTGCCAGCAGCAGGGGGACAGGGTCTGGAAACACCATATATTTT. It translates to CASSRGTGSGNTIYF.

This chain connects TRBV30 to TRBJ2-1; TRBD2 matches 15 bases. Germline CDR1 reads GTSNPN; CDR2 reads SVGIG (reference sequence). Losses at the gene ends were 0 bases for V and 12 bases for J; bases not matched to a gene: 12. This CDR3 spans 17 amino acids. CDR3 region: CAWSVGATGLAGGRQFF. The CDR3 DNA reads as TGTGCCTGGAGTGTAGGCGCGACGGGACTAGCGGGAGGTAGGCAGTTCTTC.

The V gene is TRBV3-1 (or the pseudogene TRBV3-2), the J gene TRBJ2-3, with D maybe TRBD2 (5 bases). The germline V and J ends were trimmed by 6 bases and 3 bases, with 16 bases remaining between them. Germline V gene lookup returns CDR1 LGHDT and CDR2 YNNKEL (reference sequence). The CDR3 is made up of 15 amino acids. DNA for the CDR3: TGTGCCAGCAGGCGAGAGGGAGTTAGGACAGATACGCAGTATTTT. As protein: CASRREGVRTDTQYF.

This clone turned up a few times. This rearrangement joins TRBV30 to TRBJ1-6; possible D gene TRBD1, 6 bases. This CDR3 has 15 amino acids. Trimming left V 1 base short and J 8 bases short, with 15 bases between. In germline, CDR1 is GTSNPN, CDR2 SVGIG (reference sequence). The CDR3 loop is CAWSGAGARDSPLHF. CDR3 coding DNA: TGTGCCTGGAGTGGGGCGGGGGCGCGGGATTCACCCCTCCACTTT.

The J gene is TRBJ2-7, the V gene TRBV14; a weak D match, TRBD2 (6 bases). The CDR3 is 15 residues long. Germline lookup yields CDR1 SGHDN and CDR2 FVKESK. Trimming cost V 2 bases and J 0 bases, with 11 bases left between them. This CDR3 is CASSQQGGSSYEQYF. The DNA of the CDR3 is TGTGCCAGCAGCCAACAGGGAGGTAGCTCCTACGAGCAGTACTTC.

The gene calls are TRBV9 and TRBJ2-1, with 9 positions matching TRBD2. V dropped 0 bases and J dropped 10; count of bases not matched to a gene: 8. The CDR3 has 15 amino acids. Germline CDR1 reads SGDLS; CDR2 reads YYNGEE. The CDR3 coding sequence is TGTGCCAGCAGCGTAGTTAGCGGGAGAAAAGGAGAGCAGTTCTTC. Its protein product is CASSVVSGRKGEQFF.